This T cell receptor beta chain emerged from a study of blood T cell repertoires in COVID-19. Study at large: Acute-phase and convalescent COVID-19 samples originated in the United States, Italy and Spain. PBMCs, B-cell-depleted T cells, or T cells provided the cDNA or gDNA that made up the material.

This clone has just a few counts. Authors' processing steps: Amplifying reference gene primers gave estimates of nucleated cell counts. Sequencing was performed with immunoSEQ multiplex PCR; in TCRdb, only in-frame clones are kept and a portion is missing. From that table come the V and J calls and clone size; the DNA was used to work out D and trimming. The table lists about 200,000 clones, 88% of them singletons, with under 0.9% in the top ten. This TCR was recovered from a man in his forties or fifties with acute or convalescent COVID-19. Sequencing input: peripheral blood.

The CDR3, as DNA: TGTGCCAGCAGGGGACAGGCGGGTAATGGCTACACCTTC. Translation: CASRGQAGNGYTF. V is TRBV25-1 and J is TRBJ1-2; 8 bases are shared with TRBD1. This CDR3 comprises 13 residues. Germline V gives CDR1 MGHDK, CDR2 SYGVNS. Losses at the gene ends were 6 bases for V and 6 bases for J; bases not matched to a gene: 6.